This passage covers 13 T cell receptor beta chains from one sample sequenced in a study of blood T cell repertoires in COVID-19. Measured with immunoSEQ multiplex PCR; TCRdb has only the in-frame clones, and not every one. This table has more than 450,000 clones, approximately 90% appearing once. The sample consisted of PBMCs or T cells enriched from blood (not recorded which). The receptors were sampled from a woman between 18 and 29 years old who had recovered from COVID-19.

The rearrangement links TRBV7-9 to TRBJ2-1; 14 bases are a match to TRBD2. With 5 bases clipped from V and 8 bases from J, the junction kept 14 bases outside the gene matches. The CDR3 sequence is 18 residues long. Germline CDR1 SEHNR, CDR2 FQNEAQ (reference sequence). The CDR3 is CASSLGTSGGIGLDEQFF. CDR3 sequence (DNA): TGTGCCAGCAGCCTCGGGACTAGCGGGGGAATAGGGTTGGATGAGCAGTTCTTC.

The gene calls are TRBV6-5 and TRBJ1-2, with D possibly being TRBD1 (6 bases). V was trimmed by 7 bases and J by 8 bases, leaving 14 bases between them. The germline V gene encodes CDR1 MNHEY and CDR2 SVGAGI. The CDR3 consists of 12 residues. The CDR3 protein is CASNHRERGYTF. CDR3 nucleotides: TGTGCCAGCAACCACAGGGAGAGGGGCTACACCTTC.

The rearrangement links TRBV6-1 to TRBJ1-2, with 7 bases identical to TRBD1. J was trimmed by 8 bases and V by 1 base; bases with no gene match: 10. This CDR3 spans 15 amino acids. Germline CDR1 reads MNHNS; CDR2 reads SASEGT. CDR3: CASSEGTGRLGGYTF. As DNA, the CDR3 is TGTGCCAGCAGTGAAGGGACAGGCCGATTAGGGGGCTACACCTTC.

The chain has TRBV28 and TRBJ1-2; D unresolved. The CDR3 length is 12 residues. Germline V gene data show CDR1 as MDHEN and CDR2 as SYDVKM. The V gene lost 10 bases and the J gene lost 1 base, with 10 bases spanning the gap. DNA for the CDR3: TGTGCCACCAATACAGTTAACTATGGCTACACCTTC. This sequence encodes CATNTVNYGYTF.

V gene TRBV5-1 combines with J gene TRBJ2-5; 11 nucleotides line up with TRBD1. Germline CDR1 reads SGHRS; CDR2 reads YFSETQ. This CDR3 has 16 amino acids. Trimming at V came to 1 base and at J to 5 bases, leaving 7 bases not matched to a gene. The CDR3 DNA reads TGCGCCAGCAGCTTGTGGACAGGGGGCAGTCGGGAGACCCAGTACTTC. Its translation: CASSLWTGGSRETQYF.

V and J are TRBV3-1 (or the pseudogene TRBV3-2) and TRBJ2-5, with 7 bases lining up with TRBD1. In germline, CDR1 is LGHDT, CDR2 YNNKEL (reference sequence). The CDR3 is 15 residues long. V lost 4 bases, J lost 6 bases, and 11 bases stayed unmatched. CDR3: CASSPTRGPLQTQYF. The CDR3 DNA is TGTGCCAGCAGCCCCACTAGGGGGCCTCTGCAGACCCAGTACTTC.

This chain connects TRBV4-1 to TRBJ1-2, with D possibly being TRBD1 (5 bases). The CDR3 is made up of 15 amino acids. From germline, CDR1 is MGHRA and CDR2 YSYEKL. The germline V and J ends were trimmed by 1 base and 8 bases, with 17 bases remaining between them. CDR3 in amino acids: CASSQGTGSLGGYTF. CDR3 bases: TGCGCCAGCAGCCAAGGTACAGGCTCCTTAGGCGGCTACACCTTC.

The DNA of the CDR3 is TGTGCCAGCAGCTTGGCGCGGGGGACGGAGACCCAGTACTTC. Its protein product is CASSLARGTETQYF. This chain uses TRBV7-2 with TRBJ2-5; 7 nucleotides align to TRBD2. The CDR3 extends over 14 amino acids. The germline CDR1 and CDR2 sequences are SGHTA and FQGNSA. After removal of 3 bases from V and 5 bases from J, the junction contained 6 bases not matched to a gene.

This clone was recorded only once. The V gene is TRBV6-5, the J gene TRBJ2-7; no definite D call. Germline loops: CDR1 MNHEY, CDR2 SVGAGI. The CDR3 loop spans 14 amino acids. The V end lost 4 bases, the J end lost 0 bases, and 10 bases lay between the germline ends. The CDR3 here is CASSFDTSSYEQYF. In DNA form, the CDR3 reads TGTGCCAGCAGTTTCGACACCAGCTCCTACGAGCAGTACTTC.

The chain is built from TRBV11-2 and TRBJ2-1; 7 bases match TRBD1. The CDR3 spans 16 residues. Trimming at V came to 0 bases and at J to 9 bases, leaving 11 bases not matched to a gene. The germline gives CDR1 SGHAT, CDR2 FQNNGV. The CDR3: CASSLDSAGGDGEQFF. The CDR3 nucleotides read TGTGCCAGCAGCTTAGATTCGGCAGGGGGTGACGGTGAGCAGTTCTTC.

The CDR3 region is CASSTGQGATGELFF. CDR3 DNA: TGTGCCAGCAGTACGGGACAGGGGGCGACCGGGGAGCTGTTTTTT. The chain links TRBV2 to TRBJ2-2; 12 nucleotides line up with TRBD1. From germline, CDR1 is SNHLY and CDR2 FYNNEI. The V gene end was trimmed by 5 bases and the J gene end by 5 bases; junction bases not matched to a gene: 3. The CDR3 sequence is 15 residues long.

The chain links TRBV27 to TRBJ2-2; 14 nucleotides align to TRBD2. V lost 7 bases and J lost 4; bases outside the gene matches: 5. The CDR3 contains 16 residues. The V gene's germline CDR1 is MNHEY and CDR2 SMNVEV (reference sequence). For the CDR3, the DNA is TGTGCCAGCAAGCCGGGACTAGCGGGGGCCACCGGGGAGCTGTTTTTT. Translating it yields CASKPGLAGATGELFF.

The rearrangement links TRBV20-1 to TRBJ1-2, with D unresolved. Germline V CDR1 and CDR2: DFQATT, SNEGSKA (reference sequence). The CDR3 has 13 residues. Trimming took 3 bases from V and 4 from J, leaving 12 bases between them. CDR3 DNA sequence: TGCAGTGCTAGTGGGAGTGCCCTCTATGGCTACACCTTC. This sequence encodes CSASGSALYGYTF.